These 24 T cell receptor beta chains originate from one sample sequenced in a study of cytomegalovirus exposure and HLA in healthy donors. Primers: 60 Vbeta forward and 13 Jbeta reverse. TCRdb keeps only in-frame clones here, not all; method: immunoSEQ multiplex PCR. The table records about 200,000 clones, approximately 86% of them present only once. The sample taken for sequencing was PBMCs. Receptor source: a young woman in good health and CMV-seronegative.

This clone was seen just once. The sample has other DNA sequences that encode this CDR3 too. The chain carries TRBV4-1 and TRBJ2-1; 9 bases are a match to TRBD1. Trimming removed 7 bases from V and 4 bases from J; junction bases left unmatched: 5. CDR3 length equals 14 residues. Germline V gene lookup returns CDR1 MGHRA and CDR2 YSYEKL. The CDR3 loop is CASNPGQGYNEQFF. The CDR3 nucleotides read TGCGCCAGCAACCCCGGACAGGGGTACAATGAGCAGTTCTTC.

The chain employs TRBV28 and TRBJ2-7; D is possibly TRBD2 (6 bases). The germline V gene encodes CDR1 MDHEN and CDR2 SYDVKM. V shed 7 bases and J shed 4 bases, with 17 bases lying between them. This CDR3 region has 14 residues. CDR3 residues: CASTLSGGRYEQYF. For the CDR3, the DNA is TGTGCCAGCACCCTCAGCGGAGGGCGGTACGAGCAGTACTTC.

This chain connects TRBV19 to TRBJ2-6; no reliable D call. The germline V gene has CDR1 LNHDA and CDR2 SQIVND (reference sequence). The V end lost 7 bases, the J end lost 0 bases, and 7 bases lay between the germline ends. The CDR3 is made up of 14 amino acids. For the CDR3, the DNA is TGTGCCAGTACCGACAACTCTGGGGCCAACGTCCTGACTTTC. As protein: CASTDNSGANVLTF.

This clone was counted once. The CDR3 here is CASSISGTGGQETQYF. CDR3 bases: TGTGCCAGTAGTATCTCCGGGACAGGGGGCCAAGAGACCCAGTACTTC. The chain has TRBV19 and TRBJ2-5; 11 bases fit TRBD1. The CDR3 is 16 amino acids. Trimming cost V 3 bases and J 1 base; bases outside gene matches: 4. Per germline, CDR1 LNHDA and CDR2 SQIVND (reference sequence).

This clone showed up just a few times. The chain uses TRBV6-5 and TRBJ2-2; perhaps TRBD1 as D (5 bases). Germline V gives CDR1 MNHEY, CDR2 SVGAGI. The CDR3 contains 13 residues. V dropped 6 bases and J dropped 4 bases, with 9 bases sitting between them. The CDR3 DNA reads TGTGCCAGCAGGGCGCAGGGCACCGGGGAGCTGTTTTTT. Translating it yields CASRAQGTGELFF.

Only a few counts were recorded for this clone. This rearrangement joins TRBV28 to TRBJ2-3; D not resolved. This CDR3 spans 14 amino acids. Germline V gives CDR1 MDHEN, CDR2 SYDVKM. The V and J ends lost 3 bases and 5 bases respectively, with 12 bases between them. The CDR3 region is CASSLGVILDTQYF. The CDR3 bases are TGTGCCAGCAGTTTGGGCGTAATATTAGATACGCAGTATTTT.

J is TRBJ1-5 and V is TRBV5-1; no clear D. CDR1 is SGHRS and CDR2 is YFSETQ in the germline V gene. Trimming pared 5 bases from V and 5 bases from J, leaving 14 bases between. The CDR3 spans 14 residues. CDR3: CASSPLDTYQPQHF. The CDR3 DNA reads TGCGCCAGCAGTCCGCTCGACACCTATCAGCCCCAGCATTTT.

The chain uses TRBV2 and TRBJ2-7, with TRBD1 matching over 8 bases. Germline CDR1 is SNHLY and CDR2 is FYNNEI. The CDR3 is 13 amino acids. V was clipped by 7 bases and J by 5 bases; unmatched bases: 7. CDR3 in amino acids: CASKLDRGNEQYF. CDR3 DNA sequence: TGTGCCAGCAAGCTCGACAGGGGCAACGAGCAGTACTTC. The full variable domain, its missing parts supplied by reference TRBV2 and TRBJ2-7, is EPEVTQTPSHQVTQMGQEVILRCVPISNHLYFYWYRQILGQKVEFLVSFYNNEISEKSEIFDDQFSVERPDGSNFTLKIRSTKLEDSAMYFCASKLDRGNEQYFGPGTRLTVT.

The genes are TRBV5-1 and TRBJ2-3; the match to TRBD2 covers 8 bases. J lost 6 bases, V lost 0 bases, and 3 bases had no gene match. Germline V gene sequence: CDR1 SGHRS, CDR2 YFSETQ. CDR3 length equals 14 residues. Here the CDR3 reads CASSLGRGGDTQYF. In DNA form, the CDR3 reads TGCGCCAGCAGCTTGGGACGGGGGGGTGATACGCAGTATTTT.

V gene TRBV29-1 combines with J gene TRBJ2-5; tentatively, D is TRBD2 (6 bases). Germline CDR1 reads SQVTM; CDR2 reads ANQGSEA. Trimming took off 3 bases at V and 6 bases at J, with 14 bases between the two ends. The CDR3 covers 13 residues. CDR3 DNA sequence: TGCAGCGTTGACCAAACAGGAGGGAAGACCCAGTACTTC. It specifies CSVDQTGGKTQYF. The entire variable domain, with the rest obtained from reference TRBV29-1 and TRBJ2-5, is as follows: SAVISQKPSRDICQRGTSLTIQCQVDSQVTMMFWYRQQPGQSLTLIATANQGSEATYESGFVIDKFPISRPNLTFSTLTVSNMSPEDSSIYLCSVDQTGGKTQYFGPGTRLLVL.

The chain uses TRBV11-2 and TRBJ2-7; TRBD2 is a possible D gene (5 bases). The CDR3 consists of 14 residues. Trimming left V 3 bases short and J 4 bases short, with 13 bases between. From germline, CDR1 is SGHAT and CDR2 FQNNGV. CDR3: CASSFLATGYEQYF. The CDR3 nucleotides are TGTGCCAGCAGCTTTCTGGCGACGGGATACGAGCAGTACTTC. Variable domain in full (rest from reference TRBV11-2 and TRBJ2-7): EAGVAQSPRYKIIEKRQSVAFWCNPISGHATLYWYQQILGQGPKLLIQFQNNGVVDDSQLPKDRFSAERLKGVDSTLKIQPAKLEDSAVYLCASSFLATGYEQYFGPGTRLTVT.

The chain uses TRBV28 and TRBJ2-6; 9 bases are a match to TRBD1. The CDR3 runs 19 residues. Unmatched junction bases numbered 14, after V lost 5 bases and J lost 3 bases. Germline V gene data show CDR1 as MDHEN and CDR2 as SYDVKM. The CDR3: CASSPQGARYGDGANVLTF. The CDR3 DNA follows: TGTGCCAGCAGTCCACAGGGGGCGCGGTATGGCGATGGGGCCAACGTCCTGACTTTC. Complete variable domain (other parts from reference TRBV28 and TRBJ2-6): DVKVTQSSRYLVKRTGEKVFLECVQDMDHENMFWYRQDPGLGLRLIYFSYDVKMKEKGDIPEGYSVSREKKERFSLILESASTNQTSMYLCASSPQGARYGDGANVLTFGAGSRLTVL.

This chain joins TRBV6-5 and TRBJ1-5, with 7 bases fitting TRBD1. Per the germline V gene, CDR1 is MNHEY and CDR2 is SVGAGI. With 10 bases clipped from V and 6 bases from J, the junction kept 12 bases outside the gene matches. The CDR3 totals 14 residues. DNA for the CDR3: TGTGCCACCTCCCGGGGTACAGGGGTTCAGCCCCAGCATTTT. The encoded protein is CATSRGTGVQPQHF.

This chain joins TRBV6-6 and TRBJ2-7; TRBD1 agrees at 9 bases. The CDR3 consists of 13 residues. Germline CDR1 is MNHNY and CDR2 is SVGAGI (reference sequence). V lost 6 bases and J lost 7; bases outside the gene matches: 7. The CDR3 nucleotides read TGTGCCAGCAGAATAACAGGGGGCGAAGAGCAGTACTTC. Amino acid sequence: CASRITGGEEQYF.

The chain uses TRBV9 and TRBJ2-3, with 12 bases that match TRBD2. CDR3 length: 15 residues. CDR1 SGDLS and CDR2 YYNGEE come from the germline V gene. Unmatched junction bases numbered 3, after V lost 2 bases and J lost 5 bases. The CDR3 spells CASSVGGLAGDTQYF. CDR3 DNA: TGTGCCAGCAGCGTGGGGGGACTAGCGGGAGATACGCAGTATTTT.

The V gene is TRBV28, the J gene TRBJ1-3; possibly TRBD1 for D (5 bases). The ends were cut back, 2 bases at V and 0 bases at J, with 11 bases in the middle. The CDR3 consists of 16 residues. From germline, CDR1 is MDHEN and CDR2 SYDVKM. The CDR3 DNA reads TGTGCCAGCAGTTTAGCGAGACAGCCCTCTGGAAACACCATATATTTT. As protein: CASSLARQPSGNTIYF. The variable domain in full, completed from reference TRBV28 and TRBJ1-3, reads DVKVTQSSRYLVKRTGEKVFLECVQDMDHENMFWYRQDPGLGLRLIYFSYDVKMKEKGDIPEGYSVSREKKERFSLILESASTNQTSMYLCASSLARQPSGNTIYFGEGSWLTVV.

The chain recombines TRBV6-1 with TRBJ2-1; D perhaps matches TRBD2 (6 bases). From germline, CDR1 is MNHNS and CDR2 SASEGT. V lost 6 bases and J lost 4, with 16 bases in between. This CDR3 comprises 15 residues. CDR3 nucleotides: TGTGCCAGCAGCAGAGGGATTAGCGGTTACAATGAGCAGTTCTTC. Translated, it gives CASSRGISGYNEQFF.

The chain combines TRBV6-5 with TRBJ1-2; D may be TRBD1 (5 bases). CDR1 MNHEY and CDR2 SVGAGI come from the germline V gene. The CDR3 extends over 14 amino acids. The ends were cut back, 6 bases at V and 3 bases at J, with 14 bases in the middle. The CDR3 sequence: CASREPREDYGYTF. CDR3 nucleotides: TGTGCCAGCAGAGAACCCAGGGAGGACTATGGCTACACCTTC.

This clone was observed a few times. CDR3 amino acids: CASSYGQGVYEQYF. The CDR3 nucleotides read TGTGCCAGCAGTTACGGCCAGGGGGTCTACGAGCAGTACTTC. The genes are TRBV6-5 and TRBJ2-7; 7 nucleotides agree with TRBD1. This CDR3 is 14 amino acids long. J was trimmed by 3 bases and V by 2 bases; bases with no gene match: 4. The germline V gene has CDR1 MNHEY and CDR2 SVGAGI.

V usage is TRBV5-6 and J usage is TRBJ2-3, with TRBD2 identical over 14 bases. There are 17 residues in the CDR3. Germline V gene sequence: CDR1 SGHDT, CDR2 YYEEEE. Trimming removed 4 bases from V and 4 bases from J; junction bases left unmatched: 8. The CDR3 DNA sequence: TGTGCCAGCAGCCCGGGACTAGCGGGAGTAAGTGCAGATACGCAGTATTTT. This codes for CASSPGLAGVSADTQYF.

This clone came up once. V usage is TRBV2 and J usage is TRBJ1-5; weak D call: TRBD1 (6 bases). V gave up 4 bases and J gave up 3 bases, with 10 bases separating them. The V gene's germline CDR1 is SNHLY and CDR2 FYNNEI. The CDR3 is 14 amino acids. The chain's CDR3 is CASSVGQINQPQHF. The CDR3 bases are TGTGCCAGCAGTGTAGGACAGATCAATCAGCCCCAGCATTTT.

The chain links TRBV5-8 to TRBJ1-5; 10 bases are shared with TRBD1. This CDR3 contains 15 residues. Trimming at V came to 0 bases and at J to 5 bases, leaving 2 bases not matched to a gene. In germline, CDR1 is SGHTS, CDR2 YDEGEE. The CDR3 coding sequence is TGTGCCAGCAGCTTGGAGGGACAGGGGTATCAGCCCCAGCATTTT. Translated: CASSLEGQGYQPQHF.

This clone was seen only once. This sequence joins TRBV10-2 and TRBJ2-7, with 7 bases lining up with TRBD1. Trimming cost V 5 bases and J 5 bases; bases outside gene matches: 6. Germline V gene sequence: CDR1 WSHSY, CDR2 SAAADI. This CDR3 has 13 residues. CDR3 sequence (DNA): TGCGCCAGCAGTATGAGGGGGCCCGACGAGCAGTACTTC. Protein product: CASSMRGPDEQYF.

Only one count was recorded for this clone. The gene calls are TRBV6-1 and TRBJ1-5, with D unresolved. The CDR3 has 15 amino acids. V shed 6 bases and J shed 0 bases, with 12 bases lying between them. CDR1 and CDR2 from the germline V gene are MNHNS and SASEGT. The chain's CDR3 is CASRGAGFSNQPQHF. The DNA of the CDR3 is TGTGCCAGCAGGGGAGCCGGGTTTAGCAATCAGCCCCAGCATTTT.